These 10 T cell receptor beta chains were all obtained from the same sample, sequenced in a study of long-term antiretroviral therapy in people with HIV. Researchers report immunoSEQ v3.0 was run at survey level. Measured with immunoSEQ multiplex PCR; TCRdb has only the in-frame clones, and not every one. In the table there are 21,000 or so clones, around 82% of which are singletons. Source: unsorted PBMCs, taken at the start of antiretroviral therapy. The receptors were sampled from a man aged 45-60 years with HIV.

This chain joins TRBV30 and TRBJ1-6; 8 bases are a match to TRBD1. V shed 3 bases and J 5 bases; nucleotides not matched to a gene: 6. Germline CDR1 reads GTSNPN; CDR2 reads SVGIG (reference sequence). This CDR3 is 15 amino acids long. CDR3 sequence: CAWSRPDRDNSPLHF. The CDR3 DNA reads as TGTGCCTGGAGCCGGCCGGACAGGGATAATTCACCCCTCCACTTT.

The J gene is TRBJ1-2, the V gene TRBV4-3; D not certain. CDR1 LGHNA and CDR2 YSLEER come from the germline V gene. Between the trimmed V and J ends, which lost 0 bases and 2 bases, there was a span of 10 bases. The CDR3 extends over 15 amino acids. CDR3 amino acids: CASSQDFYKNYGYTF. CDR3 nucleotides: TGCGCCAGCAGCCAAGATTTTTACAAAAACTATGGCTACACCTTC.

The chain is built from TRBV10-2 and TRBJ2-7; D possibly corresponds to TRBD2 (5 bases). Trimming left V 0 bases short and J 2 bases short, with 11 bases between. This CDR3 is built from 15 residues. The V gene's germline CDR1 is WSHSY and CDR2 SAAADI. As DNA, the CDR3 is TGCGCCAGCAGTGAGTCGAGGGAGCTCACCTACGAGCAGTACTTC. It codes for CASSESRELTYEQYF.

This chain links TRBV4-1 with TRBJ2-7; no definite D call. Germline assignment: CDR1 MGHRA and CDR2 YSYEKL. V lost 0 bases and J 4 bases, leaving 13 bases between the germline ends. The CDR3 consists of 15 residues. DNA of the CDR3: TGCGCCAGCAGCCAAGATCGGAGCAACCCTTACGAGCAGTACTTC. It translates to CASSQDRSNPYEQYF.

V usage is TRBV19 and J usage is TRBJ2-1; 10 bases are a match to TRBD2. This CDR3 has 17 residues. The germline CDR1 and CDR2 sequences are LNHDA and SQIVND (reference sequence). Trimming removed 6 bases from V and 7 bases from J; junction bases left unmatched: 15. The CDR3 DNA follows: TGTGCCAGTAGCCATATAGCCCCTAGCGGGAGTAGTAATGAGCAGTTCTTC. The encoded protein is CASSHIAPSGSSNEQFF.

The chain couples TRBV4-3 to TRBJ2-5, with TRBD1 as a possible D gene (7 bases). This CDR3 spans 15 amino acids. V was shortened by 0 bases and J by 4 bases, with 12 bases between the two germline ends. The germline CDR1 and CDR2 sequences are LGHNA and YSLEER. CDR3 nucleotide sequence: TGCGCCAGCAGCCAAGACGGGACAGCGGGAGAGACCCAGTACTTC. It codes for CASSQDGTAGETQYF.

The chain links TRBV9 to TRBJ2-1; D call uncertain. CDR1 SGDLS and CDR2 YYNGEE come from the germline V gene. CDR3 size: 14 residues. V was pared by 5 bases and J by 3 bases, with 12 bases between. The CDR3 is CASRPSSGYNEQFF. Here the CDR3 DNA reads TGTGCCAGCAGACCCTCGAGTGGCTACAATGAGCAGTTCTTC.

The chain uses TRBV20-1 and TRBJ1-1, with TRBD1 as a possible D gene (5 bases). The length of the CDR3 is 11 residues. Germline assignment: CDR1 DFQATT and CDR2 SNEGSKA (reference sequence). V was pared by 4 bases and J by 9 bases, with 12 bases between. CDR3: CSAITGHQAFF. The CDR3 DNA reads as TGCAGTGCTATCACAGGACATCAAGCTTTCTTT.

This sequence joins TRBV6-6 and TRBJ1-1; a possible D gene is TRBD1 (5 bases). Germline values: CDR1 MNHNY, CDR2 SVGAGI (reference sequence). V dropped 6 bases and J dropped 12 bases, with 17 bases sitting between them. The length of the CDR3 is 12 residues. The CDR3 DNA is TGTGCCAGCAGGGGACGGGGGGAGGGGCCTTTCTTT. Translating it yields CASRGRGEGPFF.

In DNA, the CDR3 is TGTGCCAGCAGTGATCCCGGGGCAGGGCTGTTAATGAACACTGAAGCTTTCTTT. It encodes CASSDPGAGLLMNTEAFF. The J gene is TRBJ1-1, the V gene TRBV25-1; tentatively, D is TRBD1 (5 bases). There are 18 residues in the CDR3. Trimming cost V 3 bases and J 0 bases, with 20 bases left between them. Germline CDR1 is MGHDK and CDR2 is SYGVNS.